This T cell receptor (beta chain) came from a study of cytomegalovirus exposure and HLA in healthy donors. Study-level results: What a later analysis showed was that several of the most significant clusters appeared linked to common viral pathogens.

Germline CDR1 and CDR2: MNHEY and SMNVEV (reference sequence). The CDR3 runs 11 residues. The V end was cut by 6 bases, the J end by 11 bases, with 13 bases between. The PCR was carried out with 60 Vbeta primers and 13 Jbeta primers. TCRdb's copy holds only in-frame clones and misses some; the assay was immunoSEQ multiplex PCR. The repertoire has roughly 160,000 clones, 80% of them found once; the top ten carry 1%. Remarks on this clone: Its antigen is as yet unknown.

The source material was PBMCs. The chain links TRBV27 to TRBJ2-5; the D gene is possibly TRBD2 (6 bases). This sequence originates from a woman aged 50 to 60 in good health and CMV-seropositive. CDR3 residues: CASRGVREQYF. The CDR3 nucleotides read TGTGCCAGCAGGGGGGTACGGGAGCAGTACTTC.